This TCR beta chain appears in the sequencing data of a study of cytomegalovirus exposure and HLA in healthy donors. With 60 Vbeta and 13 Jbeta primers, the PCR was carried out. The repertoire was sequenced with immunoSEQ multiplex PCR; TCRdb's copy has only in-frame clones and lacks some. The sample includes 200,000 or so clones, roughly 80% seen only once; the top ten take about 0.25%. The clonotype comes from a boy aged 5-17 years in good health and CMV-seronegative. Material for sequencing was PBMCs.

CDR3 nucleotide sequence: TGTGCCATCAGTGACCGACAGGGCTATCAGCCCCAGCATTTT. Its translation: CAISDRQGYQPQHF. The J gene is TRBJ1-5, the V gene TRBV10-3; 7 bases agree with TRBD1. Germline V gene data show CDR1 as ENHRY and CDR2 as SYGVKD. Germline trimming cut 3 bases from V and 5 bases from J; bases unmatched to any gene: 4. The CDR3 is 14 residues long.